This T cell receptor (beta chain) came from a study of early T cells in non-severe SARS-CoV-2 infection. Whole-study findings and limits: There was a bias toward anti-spike CD8 responses in VDJdb matching, which missed private and CD4 specificities.

Individually, cDNA molecules had unique molecular identifiers attached to them. TCRdb reprocessed the 5' RACE reads via MiXCR and lists one record per CDR3 protein. The sample holds about 71,000 distinct CDR3 sequences; roughly 12% are singletons and the top ten take 2.5% to 3%. The CDR3 has 12 residues if both end residues are counted. Germline V gives CDR1 SGHAT, CDR2 FQNNGV. Details on this clonotype: Its cognate antigen is unknown. Likely a read error: the CDR3 ends without its conserved phenylalanine or tryptophan. No DNA is shown, since the ends of the CDR3 on it are uncertain; the CDR3 is the one TCRdb lists.

The V and J genes are TRBV11-2 and TRBJ2-3; the DNA was not used to check the table's D call, TRBD2. This TCR was recovered from an adult who was a healthcare worker with PCR-confirmed SARS-CoV-2 infection or an uninfected control (not recorded which). The sample was whole blood, taken at baseline. The CDR3 sequence: CASSIGPNTQFL.